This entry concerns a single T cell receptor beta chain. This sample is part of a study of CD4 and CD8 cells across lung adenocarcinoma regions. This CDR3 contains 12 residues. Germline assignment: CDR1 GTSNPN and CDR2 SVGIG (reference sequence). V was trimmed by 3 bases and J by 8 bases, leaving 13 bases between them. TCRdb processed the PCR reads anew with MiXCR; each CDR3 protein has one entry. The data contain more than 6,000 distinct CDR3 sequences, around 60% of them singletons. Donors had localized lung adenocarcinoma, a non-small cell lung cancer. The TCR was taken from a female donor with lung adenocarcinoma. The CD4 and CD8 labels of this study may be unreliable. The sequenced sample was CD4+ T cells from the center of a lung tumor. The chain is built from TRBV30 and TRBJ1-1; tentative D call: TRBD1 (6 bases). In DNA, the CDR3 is TGTGCCTGGAGAGGGGGAGGTTACGAAGCTTTCTTT. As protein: CAWRGGGYEAFF.